The entry below describes one T cell receptor (beta chain). Its antigen is as yet unknown. One end of the junction does not line up with germline, which may come from a read error. This specimen belongs to a study of cytomegalovirus exposure and HLA in healthy donors. In the PCR, 60 Vbeta and 13 Jbeta primers were used. This table comes from immunoSEQ multiplex PCR, and its TCRdb copy is limited to in-frame clones, with some not included. The data contain approximately 150,000 clones, approximately 71% of them seen just once; the ten biggest clones take up roughly 10%. Study results and caveats: V- and J-gene trimming in TCR beta was tied to a missense DCLRE1C variant by an analysis performed later.

Germline V lookup: CDR1 SEHNR, CDR2 FQNEAQ (reference sequence). The CDR3 runs 15 residues. Source material: PBMCs. The chain joins TRBV7-9 to TRBJ2-7; D remains unclear. This clonotype was sampled from a man younger than 35 in good health and CMV-seropositive. Here the CDR3 DNA reads TGTTCCAGCAGCTTACAGCGTTTTCCTTACTACGAGCAGTACTTC. Translation: CSSSLQRFPYYEQYF.